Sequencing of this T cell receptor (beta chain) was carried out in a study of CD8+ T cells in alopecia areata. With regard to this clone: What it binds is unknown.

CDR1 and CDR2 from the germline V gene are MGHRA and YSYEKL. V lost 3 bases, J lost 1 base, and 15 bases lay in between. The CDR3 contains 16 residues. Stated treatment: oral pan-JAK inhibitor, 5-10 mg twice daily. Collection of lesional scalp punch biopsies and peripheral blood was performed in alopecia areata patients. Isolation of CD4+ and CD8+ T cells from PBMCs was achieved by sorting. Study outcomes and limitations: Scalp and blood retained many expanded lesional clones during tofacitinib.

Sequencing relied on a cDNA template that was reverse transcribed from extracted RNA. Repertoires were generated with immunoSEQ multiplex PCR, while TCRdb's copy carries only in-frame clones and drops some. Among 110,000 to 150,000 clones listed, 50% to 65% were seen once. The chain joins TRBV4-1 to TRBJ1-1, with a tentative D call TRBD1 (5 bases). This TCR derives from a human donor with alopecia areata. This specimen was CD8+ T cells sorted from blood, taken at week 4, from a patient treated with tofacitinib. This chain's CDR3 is CASSQDFREGNTEAFF. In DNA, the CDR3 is TGCGCCAGCAGCCAGGACTTCAGGGAAGGGAACACTGAAGCTTTCTTT.